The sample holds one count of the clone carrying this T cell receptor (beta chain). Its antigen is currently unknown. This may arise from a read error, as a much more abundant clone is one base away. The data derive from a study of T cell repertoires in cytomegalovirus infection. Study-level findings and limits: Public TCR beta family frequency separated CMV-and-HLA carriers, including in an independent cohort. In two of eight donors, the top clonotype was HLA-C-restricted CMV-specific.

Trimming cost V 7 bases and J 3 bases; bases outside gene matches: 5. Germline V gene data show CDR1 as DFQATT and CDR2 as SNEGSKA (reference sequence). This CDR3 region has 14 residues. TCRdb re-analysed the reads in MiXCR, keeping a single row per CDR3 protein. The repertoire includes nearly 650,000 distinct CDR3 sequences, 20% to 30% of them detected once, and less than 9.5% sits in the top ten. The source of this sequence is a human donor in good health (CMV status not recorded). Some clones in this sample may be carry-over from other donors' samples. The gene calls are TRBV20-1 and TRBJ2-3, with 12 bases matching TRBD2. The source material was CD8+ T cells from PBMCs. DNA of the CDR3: TGCAGTGTCACTAGCGGGGGGACTACAGATACGCAGTATTTT. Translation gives CSVTSGGTTDTQYF.